What follows is one T cell receptor beta chain and its context. Germline CDR1 and CDR2: SEHNR and FQNEAQ (reference sequence). The CDR3 covers 17 residues. V was trimmed by 2 bases and J by 3 bases, leaving 16 bases between them. The data derive from a study of Ad26.COV2.S vaccination and SARS-CoV-2 variants. Study-wide background: Donor got 5x10^10 or 1x10^11 viral particles of Ad26.COV2.S.

Data came from immunoSEQ multiplex PCR; TCRdb stores just in-frame clones and leaves some out. In the table there are 450,000 to 550,000 clones, 80% to 90% of which are singletons. Specified treatment: 15 to 20 received Ad26.COV2.S at low or high dose, single or two shots; about 5 received placebo; per-sample allocation not given. Each sample was drawn 63 days after the first injection (of vaccine or placebo). Donation was by an adult aged 18-55 years who was in Boston. This sample comprised peripheral blood, obtained in a trial of Ad26.COV2.S vaccine versus placebo. The sequence was obtained from a person between 18 and 59 years old who received the Ad26.COV2.S COVID-19 vaccine or a placebo. The chain uses TRBV7-9 and TRBJ1-4; D is unresolved. CDR3 DNA: TGTGCCAGCAGCTTAAGGCCTCAGGTCGGACCTAATGAAAAACTGTTTTTT. Translation: CASSLRPQVGPNEKLFF.